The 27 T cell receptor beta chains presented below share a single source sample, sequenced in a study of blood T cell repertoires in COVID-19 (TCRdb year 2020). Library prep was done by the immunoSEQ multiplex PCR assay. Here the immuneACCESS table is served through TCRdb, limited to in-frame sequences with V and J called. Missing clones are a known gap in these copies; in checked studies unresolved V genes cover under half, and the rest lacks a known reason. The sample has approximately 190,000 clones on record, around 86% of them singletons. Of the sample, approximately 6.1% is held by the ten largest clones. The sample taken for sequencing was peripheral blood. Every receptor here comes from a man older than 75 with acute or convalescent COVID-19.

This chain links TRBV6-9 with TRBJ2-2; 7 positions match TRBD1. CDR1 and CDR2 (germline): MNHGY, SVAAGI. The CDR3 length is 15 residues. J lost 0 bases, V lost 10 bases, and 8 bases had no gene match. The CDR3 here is CATVRDRANTGELFF. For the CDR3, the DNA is TGTGCCACCGTCCGGGACAGAGCGAACACCGGGGAGCTGTTTTTT.

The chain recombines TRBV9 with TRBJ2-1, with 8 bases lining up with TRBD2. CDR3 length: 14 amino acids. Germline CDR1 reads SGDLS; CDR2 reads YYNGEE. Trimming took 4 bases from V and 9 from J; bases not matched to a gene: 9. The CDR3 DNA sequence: TGTGCCAGCAGCACCTCGGGGACTAGTTCTGAGCAGTTCTTC. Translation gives CASSTSGTSSEQFF.

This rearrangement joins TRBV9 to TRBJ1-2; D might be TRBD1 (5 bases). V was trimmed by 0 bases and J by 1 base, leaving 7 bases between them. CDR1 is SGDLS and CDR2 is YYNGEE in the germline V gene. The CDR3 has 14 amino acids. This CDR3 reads CASSVGGVNYGYTF. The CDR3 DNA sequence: TGTGCCAGCAGCGTAGGGGGCGTTAACTATGGCTACACCTTC. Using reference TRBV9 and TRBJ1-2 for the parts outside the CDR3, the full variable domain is DSGVTQTPKHLITATGQRVTLRCSPRSGDLSVYWYQQSLDQGLQFLIQYYNGEERAKGNILERFSAQQFPDLHSELNLSSLELGDSALYFCASSVGGVNYGYTFGSGTRLTVV.

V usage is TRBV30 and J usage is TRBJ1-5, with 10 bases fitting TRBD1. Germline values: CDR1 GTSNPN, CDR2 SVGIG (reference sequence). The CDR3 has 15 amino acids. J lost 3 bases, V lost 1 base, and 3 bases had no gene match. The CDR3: CAWSAGTGDNQPQHF. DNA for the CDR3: TGTGCCTGGAGTGCCGGGACAGGGGACAATCAGCCCCAGCATTTT.

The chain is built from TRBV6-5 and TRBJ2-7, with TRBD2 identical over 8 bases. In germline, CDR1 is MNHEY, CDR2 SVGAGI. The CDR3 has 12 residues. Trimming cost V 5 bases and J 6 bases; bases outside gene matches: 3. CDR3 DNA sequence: TGTGCCAGCAGTCCGGGACTAGGCGAGCAGTACTTC. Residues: CASSPGLGEQYF.

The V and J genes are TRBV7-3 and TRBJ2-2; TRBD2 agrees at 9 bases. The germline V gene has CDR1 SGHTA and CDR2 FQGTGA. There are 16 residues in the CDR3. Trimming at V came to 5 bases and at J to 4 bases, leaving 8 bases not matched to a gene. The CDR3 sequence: CASSPIAGVITGELFF. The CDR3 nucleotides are TGTGCCAGCAGCCCGATAGCGGGAGTGATCACCGGGGAGCTGTTTTTT.

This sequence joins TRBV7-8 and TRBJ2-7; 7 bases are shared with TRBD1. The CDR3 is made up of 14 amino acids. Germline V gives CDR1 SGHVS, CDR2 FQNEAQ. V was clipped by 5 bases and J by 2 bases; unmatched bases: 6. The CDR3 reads CASSPGQITYEQYF. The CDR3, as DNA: TGTGCCAGCAGCCCGGGACAGATAACCTACGAGCAGTACTTC.

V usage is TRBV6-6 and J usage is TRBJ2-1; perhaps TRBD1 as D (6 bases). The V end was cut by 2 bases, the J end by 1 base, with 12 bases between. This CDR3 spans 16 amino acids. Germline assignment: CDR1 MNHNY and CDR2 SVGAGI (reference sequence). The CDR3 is CASSYVQGKSYNEQFF. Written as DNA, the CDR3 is TGTGCCAGCAGTTACGTCCAGGGGAAGTCCTACAATGAGCAGTTCTTC.

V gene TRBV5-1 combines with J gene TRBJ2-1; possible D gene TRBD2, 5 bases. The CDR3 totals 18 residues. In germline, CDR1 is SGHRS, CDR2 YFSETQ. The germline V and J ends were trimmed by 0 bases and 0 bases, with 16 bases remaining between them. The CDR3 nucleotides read TGCGCCAGCAGCTTGGCGGTTGGGCGGGTGAGCTCCTACAATGAGCAGTTCTTC. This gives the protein CASSLAVGRVSSYNEQFF.

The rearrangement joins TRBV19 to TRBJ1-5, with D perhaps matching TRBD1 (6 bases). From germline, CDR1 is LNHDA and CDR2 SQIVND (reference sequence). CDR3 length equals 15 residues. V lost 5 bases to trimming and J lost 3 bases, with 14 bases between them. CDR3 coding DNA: TGTGCCAGTAGTGATGGACAGAACATCAATCAGCCCCAGCATTTT. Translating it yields CASSDGQNINQPQHF.

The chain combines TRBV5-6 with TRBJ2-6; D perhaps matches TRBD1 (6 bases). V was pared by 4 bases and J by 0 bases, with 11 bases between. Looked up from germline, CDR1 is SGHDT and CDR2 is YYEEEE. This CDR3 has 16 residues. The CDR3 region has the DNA TGTGCCAGCAGCCGGACAGAACTCTCTGGGGCCAACGTCCTGACTTTC. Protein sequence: CASSRTELSGANVLTF.

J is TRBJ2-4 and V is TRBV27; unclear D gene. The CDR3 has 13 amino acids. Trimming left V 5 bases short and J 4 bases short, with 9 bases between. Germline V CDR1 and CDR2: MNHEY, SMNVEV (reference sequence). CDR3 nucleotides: TGTGCCAGCAGTCTGAGAGGTAAAAACATTCAGTACTTC. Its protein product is CASSLRGKNIQYF.

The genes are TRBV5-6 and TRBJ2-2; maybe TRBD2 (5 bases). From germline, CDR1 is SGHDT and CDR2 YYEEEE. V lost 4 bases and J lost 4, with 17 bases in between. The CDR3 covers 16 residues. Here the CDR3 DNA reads TGTGCCAGCAGCCGAACGCTCCGGGAAATCACCGGGGAGCTGTTTTTT. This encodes CASSRTLREITGELFF.

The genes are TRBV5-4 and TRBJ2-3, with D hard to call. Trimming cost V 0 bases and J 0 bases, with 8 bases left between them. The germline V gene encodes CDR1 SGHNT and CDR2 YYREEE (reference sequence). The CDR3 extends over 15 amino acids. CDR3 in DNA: TGTGCCAGCAGCTTGGAGGTGACTAGCACAGATACGCAGTATTTT. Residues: CASSLEVTSTDTQYF. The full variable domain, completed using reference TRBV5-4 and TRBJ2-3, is ETGVTQSPTHLIKTRGQQVTLRCSSQSGHNTVSWYQQALGQGPQFIFQYYREEENGRGNFPPRFSGLQFPNYSSELNVNALELDDSALYLCASSLEVTSTDTQYFGPGTRLTVL.

CDR3 nucleotide sequence: TGCGCCAGCAGCTTGATGTTTTCTAGCGGGAGAGGCGAGCAGTTCTTC. Protein product: CASSLMFSSGRGEQFF. This chain links TRBV5-1 with TRBJ2-1, with TRBD2 matching 10 bases. Germline V CDR1 and CDR2: SGHRS, YFSETQ. The CDR3 is made up of 16 amino acids. Germline trimming cut 1 base from V and 10 bases from J; bases unmatched to any gene: 11.

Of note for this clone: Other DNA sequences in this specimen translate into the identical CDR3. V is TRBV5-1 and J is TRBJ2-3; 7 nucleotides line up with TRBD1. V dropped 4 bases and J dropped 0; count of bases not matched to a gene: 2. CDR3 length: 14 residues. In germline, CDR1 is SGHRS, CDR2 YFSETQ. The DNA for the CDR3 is TGCGCCAGCAGCAGGGACAGTAGCACAGATACGCAGTATTTT. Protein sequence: CASSRDSSTDTQYF.

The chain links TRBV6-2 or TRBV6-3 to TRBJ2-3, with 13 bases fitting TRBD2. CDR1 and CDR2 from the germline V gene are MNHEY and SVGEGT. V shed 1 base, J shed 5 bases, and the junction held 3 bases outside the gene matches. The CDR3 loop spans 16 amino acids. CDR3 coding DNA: TGTGCCAGCAGTTACTGGACTAGCGGGAGAGGAGATACGCAGTATTTT. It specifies CASSYWTSGRGDTQYF.

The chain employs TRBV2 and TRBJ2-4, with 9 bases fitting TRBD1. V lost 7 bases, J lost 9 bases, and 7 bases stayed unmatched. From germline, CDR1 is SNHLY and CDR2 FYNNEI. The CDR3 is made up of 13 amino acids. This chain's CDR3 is CASTSTGGFIQYF. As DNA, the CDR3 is TGTGCCAGCACTAGTACAGGGGGCTTCATTCAGTACTTC.

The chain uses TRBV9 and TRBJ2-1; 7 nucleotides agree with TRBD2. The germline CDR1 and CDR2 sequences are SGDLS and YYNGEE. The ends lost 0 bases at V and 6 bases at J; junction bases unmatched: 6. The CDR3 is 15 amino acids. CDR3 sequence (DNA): TGTGCCAGCAGCGTAGAGGGAGGGTGGCGCAATGAGCAGTTCTTC. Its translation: CASSVEGGWRNEQFF.

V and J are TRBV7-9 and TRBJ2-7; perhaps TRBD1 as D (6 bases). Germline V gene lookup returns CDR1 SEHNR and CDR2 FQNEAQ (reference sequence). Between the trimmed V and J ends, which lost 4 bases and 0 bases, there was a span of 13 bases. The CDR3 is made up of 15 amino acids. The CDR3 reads CASSSKTGLSYEQYF. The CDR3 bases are TGTGCCAGCAGCTCCAAGACAGGTCTCTCCTACGAGCAGTACTTC.

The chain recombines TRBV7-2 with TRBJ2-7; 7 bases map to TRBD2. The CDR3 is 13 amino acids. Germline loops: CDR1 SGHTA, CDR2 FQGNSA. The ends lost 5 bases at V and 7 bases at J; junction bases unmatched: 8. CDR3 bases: TGTGCCAGCAGCGGGGGGGTTTTGAGGGAGCAGTACTTC. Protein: CASSGGVLREQYF.

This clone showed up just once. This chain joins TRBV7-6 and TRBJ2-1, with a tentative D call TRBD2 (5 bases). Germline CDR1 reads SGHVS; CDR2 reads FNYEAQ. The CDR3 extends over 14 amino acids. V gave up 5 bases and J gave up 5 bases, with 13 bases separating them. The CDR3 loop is CASSAFGSDNEQFF. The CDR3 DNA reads TGTGCCAGCAGCGCCTTTGGGAGCGACAATGAGCAGTTCTTC.

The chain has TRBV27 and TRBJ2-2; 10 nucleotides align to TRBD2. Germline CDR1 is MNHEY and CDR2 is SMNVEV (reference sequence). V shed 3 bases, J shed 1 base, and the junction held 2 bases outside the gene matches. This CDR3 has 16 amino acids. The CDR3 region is CASSFRLAGNTGELFF. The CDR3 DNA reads TGTGCCAGCAGTTTCCGACTAGCGGGGAACACCGGGGAGCTGTTTTTT.

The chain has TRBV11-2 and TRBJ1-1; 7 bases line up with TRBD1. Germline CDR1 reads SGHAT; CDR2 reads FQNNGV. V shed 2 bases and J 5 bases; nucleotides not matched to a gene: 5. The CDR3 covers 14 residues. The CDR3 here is CASSLMPQGTEAFF. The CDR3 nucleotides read TGTGCCAGCAGCTTAATGCCACAGGGGACTGAAGCTTTCTTT.

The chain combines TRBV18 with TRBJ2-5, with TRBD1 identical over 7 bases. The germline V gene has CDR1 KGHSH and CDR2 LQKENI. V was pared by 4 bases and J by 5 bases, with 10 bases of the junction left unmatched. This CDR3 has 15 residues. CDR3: CASSLLTGKVETQYF. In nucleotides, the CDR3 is TGTGCCAGCTCACTACTGACAGGGAAGGTGGAGACCCAGTACTTC. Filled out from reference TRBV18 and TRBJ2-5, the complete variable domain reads NAGVMQNPRHLVRRRGQEARLRCSPMKGHSHVYWYRQLPEEGLKFMVYLQKENIIDESGMPKERFSAEFPKEGPSILRIQQVVRGDSAAYFCASSLLTGKVETQYFGPGTRLLVL.

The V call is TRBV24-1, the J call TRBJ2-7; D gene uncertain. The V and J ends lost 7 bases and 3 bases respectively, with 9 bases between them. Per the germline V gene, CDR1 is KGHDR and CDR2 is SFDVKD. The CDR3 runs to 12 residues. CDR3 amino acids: CATRDTLYEQYV. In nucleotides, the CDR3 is TGTGCCACCAGAGACACGCTCTACGAGCAGTACGTC.

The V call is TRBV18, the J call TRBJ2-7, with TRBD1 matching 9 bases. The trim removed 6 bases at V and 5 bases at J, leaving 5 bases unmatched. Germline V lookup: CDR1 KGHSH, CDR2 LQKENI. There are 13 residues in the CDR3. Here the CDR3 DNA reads TGTGCCAGCTCCCTCCGGGACAGGGACGAGCAGTACTTC. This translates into CASSLRDRDEQYF.